The 30 T cell receptor beta chains in this list originate from one sample, sequenced in a study of blood T cells in healthy people across ages. A second PCR, run for roughly 6 to 11 cycles, used a sample-barcoded 5' primer plus a J-beta primer mix. TCRdb fed the 5' RACE reads into MiXCR, producing one record per CDR3 protein. The table has about 670,000 distinct CDR3 sequences, approximately 40% seen once; the top ten hold around 32%. The specimen sequenced was blood. The receptors come from a man older than 75 in good health.

The gene calls are TRBV7-2 and TRBJ1-2, with no clear D. Germline CDR1 reads SGHTA; CDR2 reads FQGNSA. V was cut by 6 bases and J by 1 base, with 18 bases left in between. The CDR3 spans 16 residues. The CDR3 DNA follows: TGTGCCAGCAGGCACCCCACCGCGACAATTAACTATGGCTACACCTTC. Residues: CASRHPTATINYGYTF.

Many counts were recorded for this clonotype. This chain uses TRBV10-2 with TRBJ2-7, with D possibly TRBD1 on 7 matching bases. Per the germline V gene, CDR1 is WSHSY and CDR2 is SAAADI. The V and J ends lost 2 bases and 3 bases respectively, with 17 bases between them. This CDR3 region has 16 residues. In nucleotides, the CDR3 is TGCGCCAGCAGTGAGCCCCCTGGAGGGGGCTACTACGAGCAGTACTTC. Amino acid sequence: CASSEPPGGGYYEQYF.

The CDR3 coding sequence is TGCAGTGCTAGCCTGACAGGAGGCAATGAGCAGTTCTTC. Its protein is CSASLTGGNEQFF. The chain has TRBV20-1 and TRBJ2-1, with D maybe TRBD1 (6 bases). Germline V gene sequence: CDR1 DFQATT, CDR2 SNEGSKA (reference sequence). The CDR3 length is 13 residues. V gave up 3 bases and J gave up 6 bases, with 12 bases separating them.

This clonotype occurred a few times. The chain couples TRBV5-6 to TRBJ2-1; the D gene is possibly TRBD1 (6 bases). This CDR3 region has 13 residues. Germline CDR1 is SGHDT and CDR2 is YYEEEE. Deletions cut 2 bases from V and 7 bases from J, with 10 bases between. The CDR3 nucleotides read TGTGCCAGCAGCTTTGGGACACTGAATGAGCAGTTCTTC. Translating it yields CASSFGTLNEQFF.

V is TRBV7-2 and J is TRBJ1-5; D unclear. This CDR3 region has 14 residues. V lost 3 bases to trimming and J lost 2 bases, with 8 bases between them. Germline V gives CDR1 SGHTA, CDR2 FQGNSA. DNA of the CDR3: TGTGCCAGCAGCTTGGAATTGGGCAATCAGCCCCAGCATTTT. It encodes CASSLELGNQPQHF.

The gene calls are TRBV11-2 and TRBJ1-4, with D possibly TRBD1 on 5 matching bases. The CDR3 is 14 residues long. The germline V gene encodes CDR1 SGHAT and CDR2 FQNNGV. With 5 bases removed from V and 5 bases from J, the gap between germline ends came to 12 bases. As DNA, the CDR3 is TGTGCCAGCAGCCGAGCTCGACAGAATGAAAAACTGTTTTTT. Its translation is CASSRARQNEKLFF.

The chain links TRBV11-2 to TRBJ2-7, with D uncertain. Per germline, CDR1 SGHAT and CDR2 FQNNGV. V shed 6 bases and J shed 1 base, with 7 bases lying between them. The CDR3 has 12 residues. This CDR3 reads CASSPISYEQYF. DNA for the CDR3: TGTGCCAGCAGTCCAATATCCTACGAGCAGTACTTC.

The chain links TRBV5-6 to TRBJ2-1; 8 nucleotides line up with TRBD2. The CDR3 totals 15 residues. The junction had 7 bases not matched to a gene; V was cut back by 1 base and J by 7 bases. Germline CDR1 reads SGHDT; CDR2 reads YYEEEE. CDR3 nucleotides: TGTGCCAGCAGCTTGTATATCGGGACTAGAAATGAGCAGTTCTTC. Protein: CASSLYIGTRNEQFF.

There are a few counts of this clonotype. The chain recombines TRBV11-2 with TRBJ1-5; maybe TRBD1 (6 bases). V was shortened by 4 bases and J by 3 bases, with 10 bases between the two germline ends. From germline, CDR1 is SGHAT and CDR2 FQNNGV. The CDR3 has 14 amino acids. DNA for the CDR3: TGTGCCAGCAGCTCGAACAGGGTCAATCAGCCCCAGCATTTT. Residues: CASSSNRVNQPQHF.

V usage is TRBV12-3 or TRBV12-4 and J usage is TRBJ2-5; 7 nucleotides line up with TRBD1. The tail of the sequence fits TRBJ2-7 better, so the J call may be wrong. The CDR3 is 16 residues long. The CDR3: CASSLAFGGAGGEQYF. CDR3 in DNA: TGTGCCAGCAGTTTAGCGTTCGGTGGGGCAGGGGGCGAGCAGTACTTC.

There are many counts of this clonotype. The chain combines TRBV14 with TRBJ2-4, with D perhaps matching TRBD2 (5 bases). Trimming cost V 5 bases and J 7 bases, with 21 bases left between them. Germline-derived CDR1 and CDR2 are SGHDN and FVKESK. This CDR3 has 16 amino acids. The CDR3 loop is CASSFEYAAPGNIQYF. The CDR3 coding sequence is TGTGCCAGCAGCTTCGAGTATGCGGCCCCGGGGAACATTCAGTACTTC.

This clonotype has just a few counts. DNA for the CDR3: TGCAGTGCTAGGGGGACTAGCGGCACAGATACGCAGTATTTT. Protein sequence: CSARGTSGTDTQYF. J is TRBJ2-3 and V is TRBV20-1, with 10 bases that match TRBD2. This CDR3 comprises 14 residues. Germline CDR1 is DFQATT and CDR2 is SNEGSKA (reference sequence). Germline trimming cut 3 bases from V and 1 base from J; bases unmatched to any gene: 1.

The chain combines TRBV20-1 with TRBJ2-7, with 10 bases lining up with TRBD1. The V gene end was trimmed by 0 bases and the J gene end by 2 bases; junction bases not matched to a gene: 4. Germline V lookup: CDR1 DFQATT, CDR2 SNEGSKA (reference sequence). The CDR3 loop spans 15 amino acids. This CDR3 is CSARDLGTGAYEQYF. The DNA of the CDR3 is TGCAGTGCTAGAGATCTAGGGACAGGGGCCTACGAGCAGTACTTC.

In this sample, this clonotype turned up a few times. This sequence joins TRBV7-2 and TRBJ2-1, with no clear D. This CDR3 has 12 amino acids. V lost 3 bases to trimming and J lost 9 bases, with 9 bases between them. Germline assignment: CDR1 SGHTA and CDR2 FQGNSA. CDR3 DNA: TGTGCCAGCAGCTTCCGGGCCCGTGAGCAGTTCTTC. Translating gives CASSFRAREQFF.

The J gene is TRBJ2-2, the V gene TRBV20-1; 10 bases map to TRBD1. Germline CDR1 is DFQATT and CDR2 is SNEGSKA (reference sequence). The CDR3 length is 15 residues. V shed 6 bases, J shed 2 bases, and the junction held 6 bases outside the gene matches. CDR3 amino acids: CSALRQGANTGELFF. As DNA, the CDR3 is TGCAGTGCCCTCCGACAGGGGGCCAACACCGGGGAGCTGTTTTTT.

This clonotype was found many times. V gene TRBV4-2 combines with J gene TRBJ2-1; maybe TRBD2 (6 bases). V lost 5 bases and J 4 bases, leaving 18 bases between the germline ends. Germline assignment: CDR1 LGHNA and CDR2 YNFKEQ. The length of the CDR3 is 16 residues. The CDR3 coding sequence is TGTGCCAGCAGCTCCCAGACTAGTCGGTCTTACAATGAGCAGTTCTTC. Amino acid sequence: CASSSQTSRSYNEQFF.

Regarding this clonotype: A much larger clone is a single base away; this may be a read error. The chain couples TRBV12-3 or TRBV12-4 to TRBJ2-3; no reliable D call. CDR3 length: 16 residues. Trimming removed 3 bases from V and 2 bases from J, with 15 bases in between. In nucleotides, the CDR3 is TGTGCCAGCAGTTTCCTCGGGTGGACCTTCACAGATACGCAGTATTTT. Protein: CASSFLGWTFTDTQYF.

This clonotype appeared a few times. The CDR3 DNA is TGCAGTGCCTCCTCATCGACTAGCGGGAGGGGCAATGAGCAGTTCTTC. This encodes CSASSSTSGRGNEQFF. The genes are TRBV20-1 and TRBJ2-1, with TRBD2 identical over 14 bases. This CDR3 contains 16 residues. From germline, CDR1 is DFQATT and CDR2 SNEGSKA (reference sequence). Losses at the gene ends were 6 bases for V and 6 bases for J; bases not matched to a gene: 10.

Worth noting for this clonotype: One junction end disagrees with the germline gene, perhaps due to a read error. This chain links TRBV12-3 or TRBV12-4 with TRBJ2-1; TRBD1 agrees at 7 bases. The CDR3 is 15 amino acids. CDR3 DNA: TGTACCAGCAGTGCCCGACAGGGAAGGGGGAATGAGCAGTTCTTC. This translates into CTSSARQGRGNEQFF.

The chain couples TRBV4-3 to TRBJ1-5; the D is unclear. The CDR3 is made up of 16 amino acids. Between the trimmed V and J ends, which lost 0 bases and 4 bases, there was a span of 13 bases. Per the germline V gene, CDR1 is LGHNA and CDR2 is YSLEER. CDR3 DNA: TGCGCCAGCAGCCAAGATCTTTTCCGGCTTAATCAGCCCCAGCATTTT. Protein product: CASSQDLFRLNQPQHF.

This rearrangement joins TRBV3-1 to TRBJ1-5, with TRBD1 identical over 9 bases. J lost 10 bases, V lost 1 base, and 14 bases had no gene match. Per the germline V gene, CDR1 is LGHDT and CDR2 is YNNKEL (reference sequence). The CDR3 consists of 17 residues. CDR3 bases: TGTGCCAGCAGCCAAGGTGGGACAGGGAGGGCGAATGAACCCCAGCATTTT. Residues: CASSQGGTGRANEPQHF.

As concerns this clonotype: At one end the junction does not follow the germline gene, possibly because of a read error. The chain combines TRBV27 with TRBJ2-7; TRBD2 matches 8 bases. The CDR3 sequence is 17 residues long. Germline CDR1 is MNHEY and CDR2 is SMNVEV (reference sequence). This CDR3 is CASSSSRVAGTTYEQYF. The CDR3 nucleotides read TGTGCCAGCAGTTCCTCCCGGGTAGCGGGAACAACCTACGAGCAGTATTTC.

This clonotype was detected many times. This chain uses TRBV7-2 with TRBJ1-1; D is unclear. In germline, CDR1 is SGHTA, CDR2 FQGNSA. V lost 5 bases and J lost 0, with 16 bases in between. CDR3 length equals 16 residues. CDR3 amino acids: CASSTETSLMNTEAFF. In nucleotides, the CDR3 is TGTGCCAGCAGCACCGAGACAAGCCTCATGAACACTGAAGCTTTCTTT.

On this clonotype itself: With a much larger clone just one base away, this may be a read error. The J gene is TRBJ2-3, the V gene TRBV6-2 or TRBV6-3; possible D gene TRBD1, 6 bases. CDR1 and CDR2 (germline): MNHEY, SVGEGT. V was cut by 6 bases and J by 9 bases, with 10 bases left in between. CDR3 length: 11 amino acids. The CDR3 sequence is CASSPGTTQYF. Written as DNA, the CDR3 is TGTGCCAGCAGCCCTGGGACAACGCAGTATTTT.

The genes are TRBV9 and TRBJ1-1; D ambiguous. The CDR3 runs to 14 residues. V was pared by 4 bases and J by 1 base, with 11 bases between. Germline V CDR1 and CDR2: SGDLS, YYNGEE. The chain's CDR3 is CASSPSDGNTEAFF. DNA of the CDR3: TGTGCCAGCAGCCCCTCGGACGGGAACACTGAAGCTTTCTTT.

CDR3 coding DNA: TGTGCCAGCAGCCCGACCCCGGCAGCGGCAAGCGAGACCCAGTACTTC. It encodes CASSPTPAAASETQYF. This chain uses TRBV7-2 with TRBJ2-5, with D possibly matching TRBD2 (5 bases). The CDR3 contains 16 residues. From germline, CDR1 is SGHTA and CDR2 FQGNSA. V was cut by 5 bases and J by 5 bases, with 21 bases left in between.

The chain employs TRBV3-1 and TRBJ2-2; no definite D call. The germline V gene has CDR1 LGHDT and CDR2 YNNKEL (reference sequence). Trimming shortened V by 4 bases and J by 2 bases, and 8 bases separated the two germline ends. The CDR3 extends over 14 amino acids. The DNA for the CDR3 is TGTGCCAGCAGCCTTGAGCTTAACACCGGGGAGCTGTTTTTT. This codes for CASSLELNTGELFF.

The chain links TRBV20-1 to TRBJ2-3, with TRBD1 matching 8 bases. Germline V gene data show CDR1 as DFQATT and CDR2 as SNEGSKA (reference sequence). The CDR3 sequence is 14 residues long. V lost 5 bases, J lost 2 bases, and 6 bases stayed unmatched. CDR3 DNA: TGCAGTGCTCCCCGACAGGGGACCACAGATACGCAGTATTTT. As protein: CSAPRQGTTDTQYF.

The V and J genes are TRBV6-1 and TRBJ2-2; D is uncertain. The V and J ends lost 3 bases and 4 bases respectively, with 9 bases between them. This CDR3 spans 14 amino acids. The germline gives CDR1 MNHNS, CDR2 SASEGT. In DNA form, the CDR3 reads TGTGCCAGCAGTGAGGGTACTCCCACCGGGGAGCTGTTTTTT. Translated, it gives CASSEGTPTGELFF.

The J gene is TRBJ2-3, the V gene TRBV2, with 8 bases lining up with TRBD1. The J segment lost 4 bases and the V segment lost 4 bases, leaving 4 bases of the junction unmatched. There are 14 residues in the CDR3. The germline CDR1 and CDR2 sequences are SNHLY and FYNNEI. CDR3 loop: CASSVRGLSDTQYF. In DNA, the CDR3 is TGTGCCAGCAGTGTCAGGGGGCTGTCAGATACGCAGTATTTT.